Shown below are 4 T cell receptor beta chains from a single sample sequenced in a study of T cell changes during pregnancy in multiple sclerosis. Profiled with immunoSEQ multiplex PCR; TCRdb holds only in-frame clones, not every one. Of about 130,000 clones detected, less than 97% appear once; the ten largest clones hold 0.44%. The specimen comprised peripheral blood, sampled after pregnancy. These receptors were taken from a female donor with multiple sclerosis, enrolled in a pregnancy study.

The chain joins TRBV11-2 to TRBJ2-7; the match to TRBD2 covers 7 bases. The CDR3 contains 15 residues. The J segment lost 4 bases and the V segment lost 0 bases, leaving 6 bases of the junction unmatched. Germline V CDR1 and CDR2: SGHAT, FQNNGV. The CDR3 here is CASSLEAGVWYEQYF. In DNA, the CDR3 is TGTGCCAGCAGCTTAGAGGCGGGAGTGTGGTACGAGCAGTACTTC.

The chain's CDR3 is CASSSGQGTYEQYF. CDR3 DNA: TGCGCCAGCAGCTCGGGACAGGGGACCTACGAGCAGTACTTC. This chain joins TRBV5-1 and TRBJ2-7, with 10 bases matching TRBD1. Germline CDR1 reads SGHRS; CDR2 reads YFSETQ. The trim removed 3 bases at V and 2 bases at J, leaving 2 bases unmatched. CDR3 length: 14 amino acids.

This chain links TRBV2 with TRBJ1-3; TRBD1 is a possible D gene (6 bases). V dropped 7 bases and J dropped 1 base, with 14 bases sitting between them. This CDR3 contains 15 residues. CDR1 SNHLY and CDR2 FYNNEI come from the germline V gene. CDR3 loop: CASKTGLASGNTIYF. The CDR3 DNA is TGTGCCAGCAAAACAGGGCTGGCATCTGGAAACACCATATATTTT.

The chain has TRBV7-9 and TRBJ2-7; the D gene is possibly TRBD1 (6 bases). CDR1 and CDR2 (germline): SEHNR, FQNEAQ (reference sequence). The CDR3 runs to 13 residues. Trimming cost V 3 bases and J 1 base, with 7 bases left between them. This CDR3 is CASSLDRSYEQYF. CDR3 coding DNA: TGTGCCAGCAGCTTGGACAGATCCTACGAGCAGTACTTC.